The subject of this entry is one T cell receptor beta chain. The sample holds a few counts of this clonotype. Its target antigen remains unknown. Base-call qualities are not available, and no considerably larger clone is one nucleotide away. The TCR beta CDR3 region was amplified with a multiplex PCR system whose first round of roughly 11 cycles used 32 V-gene forward primers and 13 J-gene reverse primers. A QIAGEN Multiplex PCR Kit was used for first-round PCR, and the primer sequences were filed in Chinese patent CN105087789A. In a second PCR round, Illumina universal primers were added with the Phusion High-Fidelity PCR Kit. Paired-end sequencing of TCR libraries was carried out on the Illumina HiSeq X Ten platform at a read length of 151 bp. As for the original processing: Cutadapt removed reads without multiplex PCR primers, PEAR merged read pairs, and MiXCR with default settings called CDR3 regions. Shannon entropy measured repertoire diversity, and clonality was calculated as one minus the Shannon entropy divided by the ln of the count of productive unique sequences. Dominant or high-frequency T-cell clones were defined as clonotypes at frequencies of at least 0.5%. TCRdb reran the public reads through fastp at Q25 and MiXCR, keeping productive beta chains. CDR3 protein sequences are deduplicated, and each keeps its most common genes and DNA. Here the V and J calls rest on TCRdb's processing, not on the authors' analysis. The sample yields approximately 5,000 distinct CDR3 sequences; 21% were counted once. Of the sample, 9% to 10% falls within the top ten clones.

This record belongs to a study of immune heterogeneity within non-small cell lung tumors (dated by TCRdb to 2016 to 2019). For context, the study as a whole: By histology, the tumors were several squamous cell carcinomas, nine to eleven non-squamous carcinomas and 1 tumor not otherwise specified. For mutant peptides 8 to 11 amino acids long, netMHCpan-3.0 predicted neoantigen binding to the HLA alleles of each patient. TCR repertoire analysis included under 60 tumor loci from 15 patients, whereas transcriptome data included only roughly 40 loci from 11 to 12 patients. To look at intratumoral immune heterogeneity, the study ran whole-exome sequencing, RNA-seq and TCR beta repertoire sequencing on several spatially distinct regions taken from every NSCLC tumor.

The TCR template was genomic DNA extracted from bulk tumor tissue, and roughly 600 ng of gDNA was amplified for each sample. During surgery, several biopsies were collected from each primary tumor and placed as far from one another as possible within the tumor mass. The study cohort was described as untreated and was composed of newly diagnosed NSCLC cases undergoing curative surgery. The donors were about 15 patients with newly diagnosed non-small cell lung cancer who were having surgery with curative intent. Resected tumor masses were reviewed by two independent pathologists. Only DNA and RNA samples of high quality went on to sequencing. Study-wide conclusions, independent of this receptor: High-frequency TCR beta clonotypes were found to be largely distinct between individual patients. Within a given patient, the same dominant CDR3B clonotypes showed up repeatedly across loci, although different tumor locations also carried unique high-frequency clones. Local tumor mutational burden and local T-cell repertoire clonality had a statistically significant but moderate positive correlation (R about 0.35).

The CDR3 runs 13 amino acids, cysteine and phenylalanine included. The sequence is cut down to CDR3 DNA, 39 bases in frame from base 1. V has 1 base trimmed and J has 6 bases trimmed; junction bases matching no gene number 3. Per the germline V gene (reference sequence), DFQATT is the CDR1 and SNEGSKA is the CDR2. Rearrangement joined TRBV20-1 to TRBJ2-3; TRBD1 aligns with 8 central bases. The sample consisted of lung tumor tissue. This clonotype was obtained from a woman aged 60-70 years with non-small cell lung cancer. The CDR3 loop reads CSARGTGRDTQYF. The DNA reads as follows: TGCAGTGCTAGAGGGACAGGGAGGGATACGCAGTATTTT.